This TCR beta chain was sequenced for a study of blood T cell repertoires in COVID-19 (dated by TCRdb to the early 2020s). Concerning the study at large: The collaborator samples originated in the United States, Italy and Spain and spanned the acute and convalescent phases of COVID-19. The dataset comprised deeply sampled blood TCRbeta repertoires from subjects exposed to, actively infected with, or recovered from COVID-19. The prospective study material was composed of cDNA or gDNA derived from T cells, B-cell-depleted T cells, or PBMCs. Nearly every sample came with metadata listing a de-identified subject ID, COVID-19 status, age in years and sex. Where available, HLA class I and class II types were taken from metadata supplied by the sample provider and were not determined by assay-based typing. The repertoires were made available in a free public database intended to serve as a resource for research on the immune response to SARS-CoV-2. The samples were drawn from two sources: the first 160 participants of the ongoing ImmuneRACE study, and about 1,300 subjects contributed by 6 global collaborators. Results and caveats for the whole study, not just this receptor: Clinical and demographic metadata were provided uncurated, with the amount varying by source and participant.

The germline V gene specifies MNHEY as CDR1 and SVGEGT as CDR2. V is trimmed back by 5 bases and J by 1 base, and the junction contains 2 bases that no gene match accounts for. Taken from cysteine to phenylalanine, the CDR3 has 15 residues. Only the CDR3 DNA is retained, 45 bases long and in frame from the first base. The immunoSEQ Assay, a bias-controlled multiplex PCR, was used to amplify TCRbeta CDR3 regions from genomic DNA. In the source study's methods: The number of nucleated cells in each sample was estimated from the amplification of reference gene primers within the assay. To quantify the absolute abundance of each unique TCRbeta CDR3 rearrangement, sequence reads were collapsed and filtered. For each sample, productive Simpson clonality was calculated as the square root of Simpson's diversity index across productive rearrangements. TCRdb mirrors the immuneACCESS table, restricted to in-frame sequences. Some clones are absent from its copies; in checked studies, under half trace to an unresolved V gene, and the reason for the others is unknown. D and trimming come from the DNA, and the V and J calls and clone size come from that table. The sample data list 200,000 or so clones, and approximately 81% of these were observed just once. Of the sample, roughly 5% is held by the ten largest clones.

With respect to this clone: The target of this receptor is not known. No base-level quality is on record; no much larger clone is a single base apart.

A second Seattle source provided samples from volunteer blood donors who had recovered from COVID-19. Each collaborating institution followed its own protocols to collect whole blood in K2EDTA tubes. For TCRbeta analysis, collaborator samples were shipped as frozen whole blood, as isolated PBMCs, or as DNA extracted from either sample type. The sequenced sample was peripheral blood. The chain uses TRBV6-2 or TRBV6-3 and TRBJ1-2; 12 of the junction bases match TRBD1. The clonotype comes from a woman aged 60-70 years who had recovered from COVID-19. The CDR3 has the sequence CASSGTGGLNYGYTF. The nucleotide sequence is given as TGTGCCAGCAGTGGGACAGGGGGCCTTAACTATGGCTACACCTTC.